This paragraph reports one T cell receptor (beta chain). The antigen is unknown. TEMRA cells were FACS-enriched, while CD8+ and CD4+ T cells were negatively isolated. The data were obtained in a study of CD8 T cells in Susac syndrome. Reverse transcription used roughly 0.45 to 1 ug RNA and random hexamers. The CDR3 of TCR beta was amplified by immunoSEQ multiplex PCR across 54 Vbeta and 13 Jbeta. One entry per CDR3 protein, called by TCRdb with MiXCR from the immunoSEQ multiplex PCR reads. The table records about 180,000 distinct CDR3 sequences, approximately 95% of them present only once. This CDR3 has 13 amino acids. Between the trimmed V and J ends, which lost 2 bases and 2 bases, there was a span of 7 bases. The germline gives CDR1 MNHEY, CDR2 SMNVEV (reference sequence). Study outcomes and limitations: The authors acknowledged that their TCR sequencing and HLA analysis involved a relatively small number of individuals.

Sample: CD8+ T cells from PBMCs. The chain has TRBV27 and TRBJ2-7; weak D call: TRBD2 (6 bases). This clonotype originated in a human donor with multiple sclerosis. In nucleotides, the CDR3 is TGTGCCAGCAGTTTAGCGGGAACCTACGAGCAGTACTTC. It specifies CASSLAGTYEQYF.